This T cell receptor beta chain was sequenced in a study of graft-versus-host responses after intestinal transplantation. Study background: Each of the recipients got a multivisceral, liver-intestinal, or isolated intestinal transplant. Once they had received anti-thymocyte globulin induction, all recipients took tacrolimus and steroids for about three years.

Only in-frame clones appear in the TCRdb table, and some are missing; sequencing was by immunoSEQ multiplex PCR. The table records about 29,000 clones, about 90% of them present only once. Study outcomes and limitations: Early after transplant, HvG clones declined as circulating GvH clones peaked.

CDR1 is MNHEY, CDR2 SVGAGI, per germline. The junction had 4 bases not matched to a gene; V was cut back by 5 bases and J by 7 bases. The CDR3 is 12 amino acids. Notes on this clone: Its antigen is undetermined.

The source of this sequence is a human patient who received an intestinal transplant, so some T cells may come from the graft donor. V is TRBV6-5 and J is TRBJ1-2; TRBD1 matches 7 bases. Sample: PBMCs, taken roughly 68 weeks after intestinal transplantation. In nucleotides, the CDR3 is TGTGCCAGCAGTCCAGGGGGGGCTGGCTACACCTTC. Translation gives CASSPGGAGYTF.